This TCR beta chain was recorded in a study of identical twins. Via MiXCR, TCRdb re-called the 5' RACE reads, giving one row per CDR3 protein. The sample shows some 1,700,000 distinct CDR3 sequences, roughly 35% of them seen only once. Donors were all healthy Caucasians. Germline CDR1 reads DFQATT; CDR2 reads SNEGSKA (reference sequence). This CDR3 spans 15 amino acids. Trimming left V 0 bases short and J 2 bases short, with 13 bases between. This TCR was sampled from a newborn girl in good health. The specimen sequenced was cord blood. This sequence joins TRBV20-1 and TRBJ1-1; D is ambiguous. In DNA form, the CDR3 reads TGCAGTGCTAGAGAGGGGTCGGGGTACAACACTGAAGCTTTCTTT. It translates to CSAREGSGYNTEAFF.